This T cell receptor beta chain derives from a study of cytomegalovirus exposure and HLA in healthy donors. Findings and limits, study-wide: Segments of the TCR beta V type were, in most cases, productive about 90% or about 30% of the time in an earlier analysis. Being indistinguishable, some V segments were excluded, TRBV6-2 and TRBV6-3 among them. A later analysis appeared to link common viral pathogens to several of the most significant clusters. The study designated 150 to 200 TCR beta chains cytomegalovirus-associated.

The PCR ran on 60 Vbeta and 13 Jbeta primers. The protocol was immunoSEQ multiplex PCR, while the TCRdb copy is restricted to in-frame clones and leaves out a portion. Of 95,000 to 150,000 clones listed, around 76% were seen once; the top ten hold about 29%. By frequency in the sample, this clone is large (0.1 to 1%). Its antigen is undetermined. The CDR3 loop spans 13 amino acids. V lost 5 bases and J lost 4, with 11 bases in between. Germline CDR1 MDHEN, CDR2 SYDVKM. The TCR comes from a man in his 60s in good health and CMV-seropositive. V and J are TRBV28 and TRBJ1-2; D is undetermined. Sequenced input: PBMCs. The CDR3 DNA reads as TGTGCCAGCAGTGGCCCCGTGGTCTATGGCTACACCTTC. As protein: CASSGPVVYGYTF.